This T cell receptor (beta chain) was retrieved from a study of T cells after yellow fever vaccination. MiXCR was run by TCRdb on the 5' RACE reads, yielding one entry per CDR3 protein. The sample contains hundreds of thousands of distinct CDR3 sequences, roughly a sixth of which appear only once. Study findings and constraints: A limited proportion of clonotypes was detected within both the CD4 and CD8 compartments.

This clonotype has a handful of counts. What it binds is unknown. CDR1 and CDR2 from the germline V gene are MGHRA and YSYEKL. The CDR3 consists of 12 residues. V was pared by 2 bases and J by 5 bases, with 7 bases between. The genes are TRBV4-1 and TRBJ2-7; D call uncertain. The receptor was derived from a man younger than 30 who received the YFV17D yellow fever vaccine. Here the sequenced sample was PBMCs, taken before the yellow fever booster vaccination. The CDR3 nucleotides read TGCGCCAGCAGCCAAAATCTAGACGAGCAGTACTTC. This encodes CASSQNLDEQYF.